Sequencing of this T cell receptor (beta chain) was carried out in a study of human T cells and chemical hapten exposure. Across the study: An approximately 2 cm by approximately 2 cm inner upper arm patch received 2% DPC for sensitization.

Per the germline V gene, CDR1 is SNHLY and CDR2 is FYNNEI. The length of the CDR3 is 14 residues. V lost 2 bases, J lost 7 bases, and 12 bases lay in between. The time point is: patch test 1, 2 weeks after DPC sensitization. This sample's treatment: therapeutic diphenylcyclopropenone sensitization with weekly scalp DPC. Attachment of unique molecular identifiers to individual cDNA molecules was performed in the library. TCRdb re-called the RACE reads with MiXCR, one entry per CDR3 protein. The table lists tens of thousands of distinct CDR3 sequences, about 11% of them singletons. V gene TRBV2 combines with J gene TRBJ1-5; D is unresolved. This TCR was sampled from a woman between 55 and 75 years old with alopecia areata. Some clones in this sample may be carry-over from other donors' samples. Sequencing was performed on whole blood, taken in connection with sensitization to the hapten diphenylcyclopropenone (DPC). The CDR3 DNA follows: TGTGCCAGCAGTGAACTAGAATCGGGGCAGCCCCAGCATTTT. Amino acid sequence: CASSELESGQPQHF.